This TCR beta chain stems from a study of human T cells and chemical hapten exposure (dated by TCRdb to the early 2020s). Background for the entire study: For sensitization, 2% DPC in acetone was applied to an approximately 2 cm by approximately 2 cm area of upper inner arm skin. Blood samples were taken from patients before sensitization (week 0) and at 2, 6 and about 24 weeks after DPC sensitization. Alopecia areata with under or over 50% scalp involvement, alopecia totalis and alopecia universalis were represented in the patient cohort, which was mostly female. About 28 alopecia patients gave blood for TCR sequencing at one to four time points (pre-sensitization, 2, 6 and 24 weeks). Patch tests used Finn chambers with 0.01% DPC on the upper back, scored after 6 days by International Contact Dermatitis Research Group standards. The study tracked peripheral blood TCR repertoire changes in vivo during primary and secondary sensitization to the hapten diphenylcyclopropenone (DPC) in alopecia patients. Throughout the study period of about 25 weeks, patients also received therapeutic DPC doses to the scalp every week. Libraries were pooled for sequencing, and variation in per-sample TCR yields was attributed mainly to small differences in library volumes within the pool. Here is what the overall study found, with its caveats: Repeated subsampling changed both the strength of the expansion versus patch-test correlation and the threshold at which the correlation became significant. DPC sensitization did not change the number of TCRs with a frequency above 1 in 1000, and there was no evidence of changes in global repertoire structure. The number of PT1 expanded TCRs positively correlated with patch test score, significant at thresholds 8, 16 and 32 but not 4. Because all patients had alopecia, a presumed autoimmune disease, the immune response of the patients might differ from that of healthy individuals. Compared with pre-sensitization or healthy control sets, expanded TCRs formed significantly more large CDR3 similarity clusters, which is consistent with antigen-driven responses.

CDR1 SQVTM and CDR2 ANQGSEA were looked up in the germline V gene. Deletion took 1 base off V and 0 bases off J, with a span of 10 bases between the germline ends. The CDR3 runs 15 amino acids, cysteine and phenylalanine included. Solely the CDR3 DNA is kept, with 45 bases framed from the first base. Libraries came from RACE. The sample was run on a NextSeq 500. During library preparation, unique molecular identifiers were attached to individual cDNA molecules so that TCRs could be counted quantitatively and reproducibly. Each blood RNA sample was used to sequence both TCR alpha and TCR beta chains. In the original analysis: Samples had a median of about 96,000 TCRs, with a range from about 23,224 to 690,600. The Decombinator software suite was used to annotate V, J and CDR3 in the TCR reads. To make PS versus PT1 abundance plots, every sample was subsampled to the same number of TCRs (28,000). TCRs were defined as expanded if absent before sensitization and observed at least eight times at the 2-week time point. TCRdb cleaned the public reads at Q25 with fastp, built clones with MiXCR and kept in-frame beta chains. Entries that share a CDR3 protein sequence are merged under the most common genes and DNA. TCRdb, not the original authors, processed these V and J calls. This sample has more than 300,000 distinct CDR3 sequences in its table, and 5.5% of those were observed once. The biggest ten clones account for about 8.7% of the sample.

In light of the paper, this sample's time point label describes: pre-sensitization, week 0. The sample's treatment or condition label, in plain terms: therapeutic diphenylcyclopropenone sensitization with weekly scalp DPC. At every patch-test visit, the blood draw took place before the patch test was put on. Patients were considered eligible if aged 18 to 70, diagnosed with alopecia and deemed suitable for DPC therapy, and patients were excluded if pregnant. Total RNA was extracted from unfractionated whole blood collected in Tempus Blood RNA tubes. This clonotype occurred a few times. Its antigen is still unknown. Within one base of it there is no much larger clone, and no base qualities were kept.

Sequencing was performed on whole blood, taken in connection with sensitization to the hapten diphenylcyclopropenone (DPC). The receptor comes from a woman in her late teens or twenties with alopecia areata. Some clones in this sample may be carry-over from other donors' samples. The chain uses TRBV29-1 and TRBJ2-4, with the D gene not confidently named. CDR3 protein: CSVEGTAVAKNIQYF. The sequenced DNA is TGCAGCGTTGAAGGGACGGCGGTAGCCAAAAACATTCAGTACTTC.